The TCR beta chain described here comes from a study of early T cells in non-severe SARS-CoV-2 infection. Across the study: Unpaired chains resulted from sequencing bulk RNA of unsorted whole blood. Overall study results and limits: There was a bias toward anti-spike CD8 responses in VDJdb matching, which missed private and CD4 specificities.

About this clonotype: Its target is not known. A much larger clone lies one base from this, so it may be a read error. No conserved phenylalanine or tryptophan ends this CDR3, so it is likely a read error.

This CDR3 comprises 15 residues. Germline assignment: CDR1 SGHRS and CDR2 YFSETQ. Germline trimming cut 4 bases from V and 9 bases from J; bases unmatched to any gene: 9. Individual cDNA molecules carried attached unique molecular identifiers. One entry per CDR3 protein results from TCRdb running MiXCR on the 5' RACE reads. This table holds 35,000 to 40,000 distinct CDR3 sequences, more than 5% found once. The origin of this receptor is an adult who was a healthcare worker with PCR-confirmed SARS-CoV-2 infection or an uninfected control (not recorded which). The V and J genes are TRBV5-1 and TRBJ2-1, with 11 bases identical to TRBD2. Specimen: whole blood. The CDR3 region has the DNA TGCGCCAGCAGCACCGAGGGACTAGCGGAACTTGAGCAGTTCTGC. It translates to CASSTEGLAELEQFC.